This TCR beta chain appears in the sequencing data of a study of blood T cell repertoires in COVID-19. As for the study in general: Collection of acute and convalescent COVID-19 samples took place in the United States, Italy and Spain.

Participant-given clinical history determined each cohort assignment. CDR3 length: 16 residues. V lost 5 bases and J lost 4; bases outside the gene matches: 9. From germline, CDR1 is LGHDT and CDR2 YNNKEL (reference sequence). The authors' processing: It was from reference gene primer amplification that nucleated cell counts were estimated. Repertoires were generated with immunoSEQ multiplex PCR, while TCRdb's copy carries only in-frame clones and drops some. D and trimming come from the DNA, and the V and J calls and clone size come from that table. The data show fewer than 400,000 clones, with approximately 90% seen just once and roughly 10% held by the top ten.

The gene calls are TRBV3-1 (or the pseudogene TRBV3-2) and TRBJ2-5; 11 nucleotides line up with TRBD1. The sequence came from a woman in her forties or fifties who had recovered from COVID-19. Sequencing input: PBMCs or T cells enriched from blood (not recorded which). This chain's CDR3 is CASSWDRGFSGETQYF. DNA of the CDR3: TGTGCCAGCAGCTGGGACAGGGGGTTTTCGGGAGAGACCCAGTACTTC.